The source of this TCR beta chain is a study of T cell changes during pregnancy in multiple sclerosis. V trimming: 4 bases; J trimming: 1 base; junction bases outside the gene matches: 3. The CDR3 has 14 residues. Germline CDR1 SQVTM, CDR2 ANQGSEA. The count of this clone is one. Using immunoSEQ multiplex PCR, the repertoire was profiled, and TCRdb retains in-frame clones only, with some absent. The table lists tens of thousands of clones, 91% of them singletons. The material was peripheral blood, obtained in the third trimester of pregnancy. This sequence originates from a female donor in good health, enrolled as a control in a pregnancy study. The chain joins TRBV29-1 to TRBJ2-1; 8 bases align to TRBD1. CDR3 DNA sequence: TGCAGCGTTGTCAGGACAGGGTCCTACAATGAGCAGTTCTTC. Amino acid sequence: CSVVRTGSYNEQFF.